The clone carrying this T cell receptor beta chain occurred once. Its cognate antigen is unknown. The germline gives CDR1 SGHDN, CDR2 FVKESK. V lost 4 bases to trimming and J lost 6 bases, with 19 bases between them. The CDR3 length is 15 residues. This entry belongs to a study of cytomegalovirus exposure and HLA in healthy donors. Amplification used 60 Vbeta primers and 13 Jbeta primers. The protocol was immunoSEQ multiplex PCR, while the TCRdb copy is restricted to in-frame clones and leaves out a portion. The sample carries over 150,000 clones, approximately 74% recorded once. Study results and limitations: Solely CMV serostatus was available to characterize immune exposure. HLA allele associations emerged for about 16,000 TCR beta sequences in a later analysis, at 0.05 false discovery rate. TCR beta V segments were, for the most part, productive about 87% or about 30% of the time in an earlier analysis.

The gene calls are TRBV14 and TRBJ2-7; TRBD1 is a possible D gene (6 bases). This clonotype originated in a man aged 25-45 years in good health and CMV-seronegative. Sequencing was done on a sample of PBMCs. The CDR3, as DNA: TGTGCCAGCAGCCCAAACAGGGTTGGGTGGAGCGAGCAGTACTTC. Its translation is CASSPNRVGWSEQYF.